This T cell receptor beta chain came from a study of beta chain features in type 1 diabetes. Germline CDR1 and CDR2: MNHNS and SASEGT. This CDR3 is 14 amino acids long. The J segment lost 8 bases and the V segment lost 2 bases, leaving 2 bases of the junction unmatched. As every portion of the isolated RNA was reverse transcribed, the sequencing read expressed TCRB transcripts. The data were produced by immunoSEQ multiplex PCR, yet TCRdb's version contains in-frame clones alone and is incomplete. The sample carries fewer than 250,000 clones, 11% to 15% recorded once. Material: naive CD4+ T cells from blood. This TCR came from a woman aged 40 to 49 in good health. This rearrangement joins TRBV6-1 to TRBJ2-2; 10 bases align to TRBD2. The CDR3 loop reads CASSEQLAGGELFF. The DNA of the CDR3 is TGTGCCAGCAGTGAACAACTAGCGGGGGGGGAGCTGTTTTTT.